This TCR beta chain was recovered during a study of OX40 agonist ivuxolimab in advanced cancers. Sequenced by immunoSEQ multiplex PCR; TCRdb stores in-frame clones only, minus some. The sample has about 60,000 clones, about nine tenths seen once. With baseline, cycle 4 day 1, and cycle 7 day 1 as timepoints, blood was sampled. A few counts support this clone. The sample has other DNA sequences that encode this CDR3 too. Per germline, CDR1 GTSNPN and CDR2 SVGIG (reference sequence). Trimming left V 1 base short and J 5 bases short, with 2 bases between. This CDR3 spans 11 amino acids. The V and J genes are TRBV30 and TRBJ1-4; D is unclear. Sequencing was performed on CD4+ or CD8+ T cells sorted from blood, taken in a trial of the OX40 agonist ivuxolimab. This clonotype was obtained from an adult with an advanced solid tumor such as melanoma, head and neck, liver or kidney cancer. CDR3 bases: TGTGCCTGGAGTGGCAATGAAAAACTGTTTTTT. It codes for CAWSGNEKLFF.